The 2 T cell receptor beta chains below were found in one sample sequenced in a study of OX40 agonist ivuxolimab in advanced cancers. This table comes from immunoSEQ multiplex PCR, and its TCRdb copy is limited to in-frame clones, with some not included. Here the sample spans 25,000 to 40,000 clones, approximately 87% being singletons. This specimen was CD4+ or CD8+ T cells sorted from blood, taken in a trial of the OX40 agonist ivuxolimab. The receptors were sampled from an adult with an advanced solid tumor such as melanoma, head and neck, liver or kidney cancer.

The DNA of the CDR3 is TGTGCCAGTAGTAGGGGGGGTCGGAACTATGGCTACACCTTC. Amino acids: CASSRGGRNYGYTF. The V and J genes are TRBV19 and TRBJ1-2, with D perhaps TRBD1 (5 bases). Per germline, CDR1 LNHDA and CDR2 SQIVND (reference sequence). The V end lost 4 bases, the J end lost 2 bases, and 11 bases lay between the germline ends. The CDR3 extends over 14 amino acids.

This rearrangement joins TRBV6-5 to TRBJ2-1; possibly TRBD2 for D (5 bases). Trimming left V 0 bases short and J 10 bases short, with 13 bases between. Germline CDR1 reads MNHEY; CDR2 reads SVGAGI. The CDR3 runs 14 residues. The CDR3, as DNA: TGTGCCAGCAGTTACTCTCAGCGGCTATTCGAGCAGTTCTTC. The encoded protein is CASSYSQRLFEQFF.